These 3 T cell receptor beta chains came from one sample sequenced in a study of T cell changes during pregnancy in multiple sclerosis (dated by TCRdb to about 2019). Libraries came from the immunoSEQ multiplex PCR assay. The immuneACCESS repertoire file appears here via TCRdb, limited to in-frame rearrangements. These files lack a portion of the clones; in checked studies, under half of the deficit traces to unresolved V genes, and the cause of the others is not known. The sample yields about 97,000 clones; less than 95% were counted once. Under 0.85% of the sample is taken by the ten largest. The sequencing used peripheral blood, collected in the second trimester of pregnancy. These receptor sequences come from a female donor in good health, enrolled as a control in a pregnancy study.

This rearrangement joins TRBV28 to TRBJ2-4, with 9 bases aligning to TRBD2. The CDR3 runs to 16 residues. J lost 6 bases, V lost 6 bases, and 12 bases had no gene match. The germline V gene has CDR1 MDHEN and CDR2 SYDVKM. The CDR3 sequence: CASSDASGIKVNIQYF. CDR3 sequence (DNA): TGTGCCAGCAGCGATGCTAGCGGGATAAAAGTAAACATTCAGTACTTC.

This clone was counted once. V usage is TRBV25-1 and J usage is TRBJ1-5; D is unresolved. Germline CDR1 is MGHDK and CDR2 is SYGVNS. There are 12 residues in the CDR3. Trimming removed 4 bases at V and 5 bases at J, with 6 bases between. The CDR3 sequence: CASSGSDQPQHF. DNA of the CDR3: TGTGCCAGCAGTGGATCGGATCAGCCCCAGCATTTT. The whole variable domain, filled in from reference TRBV25-1 and TRBJ1-5, reads EADIYQTPRYLVIGTGKKITLECSQTMGHDKMYWYQQDPGMELHLIHYSYGVNSTEKGDLSSESTVSRIRTEHFPLTLESARPSHTSQYLCASSGSDQPQHFGDGTRLSIL.

J is TRBJ1-6 and V is TRBV5-1, with 10 bases aligning to TRBD1. Germline lookup yields CDR1 SGHRS and CDR2 YFSETQ. Unmatched junction bases numbered 8, after V lost 4 bases and J lost 7 bases. The CDR3 loop spans 16 amino acids. The CDR3 DNA follows: TGCGCCAGCAGCCTTAATTCGGGACAGGGGAATTCACCCCTCCACTTT. This translates into CASSLNSGQGNSPLHF.